This T cell receptor (beta chain) was documented in a study of CD8 T cells in ankylosing spondylitis. On this clonotype itself: What it binds is unknown.

V lost 4 bases and J lost 2, with 13 bases in between. CDR3 length equals 15 residues. Germline assignment: CDR1 SGHRS and CDR2 YFSETQ. Study observations and caveats: Disease-linked clones displayed a CD8+ phenotype and appeared relatively rarely in peripheral blood. A TCR beta motif made of fewer than ten highly homologous variants seemed typical of ankylosing spondylitis blood.

TCR beta libraries were made by quantitative 5'-RACE with molecular barcodes. TCRdb fed the 5' RACE reads into MiXCR, producing one record per CDR3 protein. The repertoire includes 350,000 to 450,000 distinct CDR3 sequences, 20% to 25% of them detected once, and roughly 13% sits in the top ten. The sample consisted of blood, either unsorted or a sorted T cell fraction (not recorded which). This TCR derives from a male donor with ankylosing spondylitis or in good health (not recorded which). The chain recombines TRBV5-1 with TRBJ2-1; D tentatively fits TRBD1 or TRBD2 (6 bases each). Here the CDR3 reads CASSTLGGPYNEQFF. In DNA, the CDR3 is TGCGCCAGCAGCACCCTCGGGGGCCCCTACAATGAGCAGTTCTTC.